These T cell receptor beta chains were read from a single sample in a study of blood T cells in healthy people across ages. One entry per CDR3 protein, called by TCRdb with MiXCR from the 5' RACE reads. The sample has 700,000 or so distinct CDR3 sequences; 20% to 25% are singletons. The source material was blood. Every receptor here comes from a man in his 70s in good health. The CDR3 runs from the conserved cysteine through the conserved F or W. A D gene is named only where the DNA matches it firmly. Part of the rows lack a size; the others show once, few, many or a class for expanded clones.

TRBV5-1	NA	TRBJ1-5	NA	CASSLDGGDQPQHF	TGCGCCAGCAGCTTGGACGGGGGGGATCAGCCCCAGCATTTT
TRBV27	few	TRBJ1-4	NA	CASRMGGLNEKLFF	TGTGCCAGCAGGATGGGGGGGCTTAATGAAAAACTGTTTTTT
TRBV5-1	few	TRBJ1-4	TRBD1	CASSATGGDEKLFF	TGCGCCAGCAGCGCGACAGGGGGCGATGAAAAACTGTTTTTT
TRBV28	few	TRBJ1-4	NA	CASRLSTNEKLFF	TGTGCCAGCAGACTATCAACTAATGAAAAACTGTTTTTT
TRBV12-3/TRBV12-4	NA	TRBJ2-1	NA	CASTPDRFYNEQFF	TGTGCCAGCACCCCGGACAGATTCTACAATGAGCAGTTCTTC
TRBV25-1	few	TRBJ2-5	NA	CASSENEETQYF	TGTGCCAGCAGTGAGAATGAAGAGACCCAGTACTTC
TRBV6-5	NA	TRBJ2-3	TRBD1	CASSYGGTGGTDTQYF	TGTGCCAGCAGTTACGGAGGGACAGGGGGGACAGATACGCAGTATTTT
TRBV7-2	NA	TRBJ2-3	NA	CASSQRPRADTQYF	TGTGCCAGCAGCCAAAGACCCAGGGCAGATACGCAGTATTTT
TRBV20-1	NA	TRBJ1-1	NA	CSARQPETEAFF	TGCAGTGCTAGACAGCCGGAGACTGAAGCTTTCTTT
TRBV7-3	few	TRBJ2-1	NA	CASSSAIGGWNEQFF	TGTGCCAGCAGCTCCGCGATCGGGGGATGGAATGAGCAGTTCTTC
TRBV4-2	NA	TRBJ1-3	NA	CASSHPEAGFSGNTIYF	TGTGCCAGCAGCCACCCCGAGGCCGGATTCTCTGGAAACACCATATATTTT
TRBV2	NA	TRBJ1-1	NA	CASRSRTGVPNTEAFF	TGTGCCAGCAGGAGCAGAACCGGGGTCCCGAACACTGAAGCTTTCTTT
TRBV18	NA	TRBJ2-7	NA	CASSGDLGYEQYF	TGTGCCAGCTCAGGTGATCTAGGGTACGAGCAGTACTTC
TRBV7-2	NA	TRBJ2-2	NA	CASSPMVGVRGELFF	TGTGCCAGCAGCCCCATGGTTGGCGTCCGAGGGGAGCTGTTTTTT
TRBV20-1	NA	TRBJ1-4	NA	CSASPTGLNEKLFF	TGCAGTGCTAGCCCGACAGGACTGAATGAAAAACTGTTTTTT
TRBV20-1	NA	TRBJ2-1	TRBD2	CSPIGTGTSGAHEQFF	TGCAGTCCCATTGGAACCGGGACTAGCGGGGCTCATGAGCAGTTCTTC